Each of the 9 T cell receptor beta chains below was sequenced from the same sample in a study of blood T cell repertoires in COVID-19. Repertoires were generated with immunoSEQ multiplex PCR, while TCRdb's copy carries only in-frame clones and drops some. The sample lists nearly 95,000 clones, approximately 79% seen once, with 3% to 4% in the top ten. Sequenced material: peripheral blood. These receptors all stem from a man between 65 and 85 years old with COVID-19, enrolled during active disease.

The rearrangement joins TRBV6-5 to TRBJ2-4; D might be TRBD1 (5 bases). This CDR3 is built from 12 residues. CDR1 MNHEY and CDR2 SVGAGI come from the germline V gene. V lost 6 bases, J lost 7 bases, and 10 bases lay in between. CDR3: CASSADSNIQYF. DNA for the CDR3: TGTGCCAGCAGCGCTGACAGTAACATTCAGTACTTC.

The chain has TRBV7-6 and TRBJ2-1; 9 positions agree with TRBD1. The J segment lost 12 bases and the V segment lost 1 base, leaving 1 base of the junction unmatched. The CDR3 spans 12 residues. Germline V gene data show CDR1 as SGHVS and CDR2 as FNYEAQ. The DNA for the CDR3 is TGTGCCAGCAGCTTAGGGGGACAGGGGCAGTTCTTC. It translates to CASSLGGQGQFF.

This chain links TRBV14 with TRBJ1-6; no clear D gene. With 4 bases removed from V and 0 bases from J, the gap between germline ends came to 7 bases. From germline, CDR1 is SGHDN and CDR2 FVKESK. CDR3 size: 15 residues. The CDR3 DNA is TGTGCCAGCAGCCGAGCGGGCTCCTATAATTCACCCCTCCACTTT. This codes for CASSRAGSYNSPLHF.

This chain uses TRBV7-8 with TRBJ1-1, with D tentatively TRBD1 (5 bases). The CDR3 sequence is 13 residues long. Trimming removed 5 bases from V and 4 bases from J, with 11 bases in between. Germline loops: CDR1 SGHVS, CDR2 FQNEAQ. The CDR3 sequence: CASSAHQGTEAFF. The CDR3 coding sequence is TGTGCCAGCAGCGCCCACCAGGGCACTGAAGCTTTCTTT.

This clone was seen more than once but under ten times. The chain recombines TRBV4-2 with TRBJ2-7, with D uncertain. The CDR3 loop spans 14 amino acids. V lost 0 bases and J lost 0, with 6 bases in between. Germline CDR1 and CDR2: LGHNA and YNFKEQ. The CDR3 nucleotides read TGTGCCAGCAGCCAAGATCGACTCTCCTACGAGCAGTACTTC. Translated: CASSQDRLSYEQYF.

The count of this clone is one. V gene TRBV19 combines with J gene TRBJ2-1, with TRBD2 matching 8 bases. Germline lookup yields CDR1 LNHDA and CDR2 SQIVND (reference sequence). The CDR3 consists of 13 residues. With V trimmed by 9 bases and J by 3 bases, 4 bases remained unmatched. CDR3 sequence (DNA): TGTGCCAGCGGGCGGGGGGACTACAATGAGCAGTTCTTC. Encoded protein: CASGRGDYNEQFF.

This clone has just a few counts. J is TRBJ1-1 and V is TRBV14; perhaps TRBD1 as D (5 bases). This CDR3 comprises 13 residues. Germline-derived CDR1 and CDR2 are SGHDN and FVKESK. With 5 bases removed from V and 5 bases from J, the gap between germline ends came to 12 bases. DNA of the CDR3: TGTGCCAGCAGCTGGCAGGGAGGTACTGAAGCTTTCTTT. It yields the protein CASSWQGGTEAFF.

This clone was counted many times. This chain uses TRBV19 with TRBJ2-3, with 10 bases lining up with TRBD2. Germline V gene sequence: CDR1 LNHDA, CDR2 SQIVND (reference sequence). J lost 6 bases, V lost 5 bases, and 11 bases had no gene match. The CDR3 loop spans 16 amino acids. DNA for the CDR3: TGTGCCAGTAGTGCCTCCGGGACTAGCGTGGGGGATACGCAGTATTTT. This sequence encodes CASSASGTSVGDTQYF. Together with reference TRBV19 and TRBJ2-3, the CDR3 gives the full variable domain: DGGITQSPKYLFRKEGQNVTLSCEQNLNHDAMYWYRQDPGQGLRLIYYSQIVNDFQKGDIAEGYSVSREKKESFPLTVTSAQKNPTAFYLCASSASGTSVGDTQYFGPGTRLTVL.

The rearrangement links TRBV10-3 to TRBJ1-6; TRBD1 matches 7 bases. The CDR3 contains 15 residues. Germline CDR1 and CDR2: ENHRY and SYGVKD. The trim removed 5 bases at V and 5 bases at J, leaving 6 bases unmatched. The CDR3 loop reads CAISRDSHNNSPLHF. In DNA form, the CDR3 reads TGTGCCATCAGTAGGGACAGCCATAATAATTCACCCCTCCACTTT.